These 3 T cell receptor beta chains were sequenced from one sample in a study of beta chain features in type 1 diabetes. Reverse transcribing all isolated RNA meant expressed TCRB transcripts were sequenced. Assay used: immunoSEQ multiplex PCR; TCRdb lists only in-frame clones, some missing. The data hold over 100,000 clones, with roughly 43% observed a single time. Input material: stem cell memory CD4+ T cells from blood. These receptors originate from a woman aged 18-29 years in good health.

The table lists this clone with a few counts. This chain links TRBV12-5 with TRBJ2-2; possible D gene TRBD2, 6 bases. The CDR3 has 16 residues. Germline V CDR1 and CDR2: LGHNT, FRNRAP. Deletions cut 4 bases from V and 3 bases from J, with 15 bases between. The CDR3 loop is CASGSAGIGDTGELFF. The CDR3 nucleotides are TGTGCTAGTGGTTCGGCGGGGATAGGCGACACCGGGGAGCTGTTTTTT.

The V gene is TRBV9, the J gene TRBJ2-3; D is possibly TRBD1 (5 bases). CDR1 and CDR2 from the germline V gene are SGDLS and YYNGEE. Trimming took 2 bases from V and 4 from J, leaving 14 bases between them. The CDR3 runs to 15 residues. The CDR3 spells CASSVSPQGPDTQYF. The CDR3 nucleotides read TGTGCCAGCAGCGTGTCACCCCAGGGTCCAGATACGCAGTATTTT.

A few counts support this clone. In nucleotides, the CDR3 is TGTGCCAGCAGCCTCGCAGGGAACACTGAAGCTTTCTTT. Its translation is CASSLAGNTEAFF. This chain links TRBV7-9 with TRBJ1-1; D is unclear. Per the germline V gene, CDR1 is SEHNR and CDR2 is FQNEAQ (reference sequence). V was trimmed by 5 bases and J by 1 base, leaving 8 bases between them. CDR3 size: 13 residues.